This T cell receptor (beta chain) comes out of a study of long-term antiretroviral therapy in people with HIV. Samples were assayed with immunoSEQ v3.0 at survey level. Assay used: immunoSEQ multiplex PCR; TCRdb lists only in-frame clones, some missing. The table lists about 28,000 clones, approximately 86% of them singletons, with 4.5% to 5.5% in the top ten. CDR1 MNHNS and CDR2 SASEGT come from the germline V gene. V shed 3 bases, J shed 5 bases, and the junction held 15 bases outside the gene matches. The CDR3 loop spans 17 amino acids. The chain is built from TRBV6-1 and TRBJ1-2; 7 bases agree with TRBD1. This clonotype was sampled from a woman in her twenties or thirties with HIV. Sequenced here: unsorted PBMCs, sampled 0.8 years after starting antiretroviral therapy. The DNA for the CDR3 is TGTGCCAGCAGTGATTCGGTCGAGGGGGCGGTCAGGTATGGCTACACCTTC. Amino acid sequence: CASSDSVEGAVRYGYTF.